This entry features one T cell receptor beta chain sequence. Its antigen is as yet unknown. Positively selected for CCR7, the CD45RO-negative cells used as naive CD8 cells excluded terminally differentiated effector memory CD45RA+ cells. There are 13 residues in the CDR3. V lost 5 bases and J 4 bases, leaving 12 bases between the germline ends. Germline lookup yields CDR1 LGHNT and CDR2 FRNRAP. These data come from a study of shared clonotypes between healthy human individuals. General study points: Across a few donors, naive CD4 shared 4.5% to 6%, naive CD8 3% to 3.5%, memory CD4 roughly 2.4%, memory CD8 over 0.3%. Despite large depth, rarefaction showed incomplete sorted-subset sequencing. Only blood was sampled; tissue repertoires likely differ. Estimated richness values were generally larger in naive subsets than in memory subsets.

The assay was immunoSEQ multiplex PCR, and TCRdb's table has in-frame clones only and misses some. The sample consists of roughly 2,000,000 clones, over 85% of them appearing once. The origin of this receptor is a man younger than 35 in good health. Sequencing was carried out using naive CD8+ T cells sorted from blood. The chain joins TRBV12-5 to TRBJ2-7; D ambiguous. CDR3 nucleotides: TGTGCTAGTGGTCCCCGGAACTTATACGAGCAGTACTTC. Translated, it gives CASGPRNLYEQYF. The whole variable domain, filled in from reference TRBV12-5 and TRBJ2-7, reads DARVTQTPRHKVTEMGQEVTMRCQPILGHNTVFWYRQTMMQGLELLAYFRNRAPLDDSGMPKDRFSAEMPDATLATLKIQPSEPRDSAVYFCASGPRNLYEQYFGPGTRLTVT.